One T cell receptor beta chain is described in this entry. Its specificity is not known. Some clones are missing from TCRdb's copy, which holds only in-frame ones; the method was immunoSEQ multiplex PCR. The table includes tens of thousands of clones, roughly 90% detected once. Trimming took off 6 bases at V and 0 bases at J, with 9 bases between the two ends. CDR1 is LNHNV, CDR2 YYDKDF, per germline (reference sequence). The CDR3 loop spans 14 amino acids. This sample was included in a study of OX40 agonist ivuxolimab in advanced cancers. Broader study findings: Partial responders at 0.1-3.0 mg/kg had among the lowest clonal expansion.

Patients with autoimmune history or systemic immunosuppression were excluded. Blood sampling was done at baseline, cycle 4 day 1, and cycle 7 day 1. The source is an adult with an advanced solid tumor such as melanoma, head and neck, liver or kidney cancer. The source material was CD4+ or CD8+ T cells sorted from blood, sampled in a trial of the OX40 agonist ivuxolimab. The rearrangement joins TRBV15 to TRBJ1-5; D is ambiguous. In DNA form, the CDR3 reads TGTGCCACCAGGCAAGGACTTAGCAATCAGCCCCAGCATTTT. It encodes CATRQGLSNQPQHF.